This entry lists 14 T cell receptor beta chains sequenced from one sample in a study of T cell responses to AZD1222 COVID-19 vaccine (dated by TCRdb to the early 2020s). Receptor libraries were prepared by the immunoSEQ multiplex PCR assay. TCRdb provides this immuneACCESS table in a form limited to in-frame rearrangements. Some clones are lacking; in checked studies, under half of them reflect an unresolved V gene, and why the rest are absent is not known. The sample records 190,000 or so clones, roughly 92% of which are singletons. Of the sample, around 1% falls within the top ten clones. This sample's time point label indicates: about 28 days (+/-7) after the second vaccine dose. The sequencing used peripheral blood, collected 28 days after the second AZD1222 dose. Source of these receptors: an adult who received the AZD1222 COVID-19 vaccine.

The chain is built from TRBV2 and TRBJ2-2; the D is unclear. V lost 6 bases to trimming and J lost 0 bases, with 5 bases between them. The CDR3 has 13 residues. The germline CDR1 and CDR2 sequences are SNHLY and FYNNEI. CDR3 sequence reads: CASRGANTGELFF. The CDR3 DNA is TGTGCCAGCAGAGGTGCGAACACCGGGGAGCTGTTTTTT.

The chain uses TRBV4-3 and TRBJ1-2; no reliable D call. The CDR3 is 13 amino acids. Per the germline V gene, CDR1 is LGHNA and CDR2 is YSLEER. Between the trimmed V and J ends, which lost 2 bases and 8 bases, there was a span of 12 bases. In DNA form, the CDR3 reads TGCGCCAGCAGCCAAATGGGCCGGTCGGGCTACACCTTC. This sequence encodes CASSQMGRSGYTF.

The chain links TRBV6-5 to TRBJ1-6; D is unresolved. The germline CDR1 and CDR2 sequences are MNHEY and SVGAGI. Trimming took off 0 bases at V and 8 bases at J, with 11 bases between the two ends. This CDR3 contains 15 residues. The CDR3: CASSYSGLPHSPLHF. DNA of the CDR3: TGTGCCAGCAGTTACTCAGGGCTCCCACATTCACCCCTCCACTTT.

The V call is TRBV28, the J call TRBJ2-7, with 7 bases matching TRBD2. The CDR3 is made up of 15 amino acids. The V and J ends lost 5 bases and 6 bases, in that order; junction bases with no gene match: 13. Germline lookup yields CDR1 MDHEN and CDR2 SYDVKM. This CDR3 reads CASSGPLAGEGEQYF. The CDR3 nucleotides read TGTGCCAGCAGTGGCCCCCTGGCGGGGGAGGGCGAGCAGTACTTC.

J is TRBJ1-5 and V is TRBV18; D perhaps matches TRBD1 (6 bases). The V end lost 2 bases, the J end lost 0 bases, and 8 bases lay between the germline ends. The CDR3 sequence is 15 residues long. CDR1 KGHSH and CDR2 LQKENI come from the germline V gene. The CDR3 sequence is CASSPRTDSNQPQHF. The CDR3 DNA follows: TGTGCCAGCTCACCAAGGACAGATAGCAATCAGCCCCAGCATTTT.

This chain uses TRBV20-1 with TRBJ2-3; D may be TRBD2 (6 bases). Trimming cost V 3 bases and J 0 bases, with 7 bases left between them. Germline V gene sequence: CDR1 DFQATT, CDR2 SNEGSKA (reference sequence). CDR3 length equals 13 residues. The CDR3 sequence is CSASRGSTDTQYF. The CDR3 region has the DNA TGCAGTGCTAGTCGGGGGAGCACAGATACGCAGTATTTT.

The rearrangement uses TRBV5-1 and TRBJ2-6; weak D call: TRBD1 (6 bases). The germline V and J ends were trimmed by 7 bases and 4 bases, with 15 bases remaining between them. This CDR3 region has 15 residues. From germline, CDR1 is SGHRS and CDR2 YFSETQ. The CDR3 loop is CASGPTGSGANVLTF. Written as DNA, the CDR3 is TGCGCCAGCGGACCAACAGGGTCCGGGGCCAACGTCCTGACTTTC. Using reference TRBV5-1 and TRBJ2-6 for the parts outside the CDR3, the full variable domain is KAGVTQTPRYLIKTRGQQVTLSCSPISGHRSVSWYQQTPGQGLQFLFEYFSETQRNKGNFPGRFSGRQFSNSRSEMNVSTLELGDSALYLCASGPTGSGANVLTFGAGSRLTVL.

This clone appeared a few times. The genes are TRBV6-6 and TRBJ1-1, with D uncertain. V lost 3 bases to trimming and J lost 4 bases, with 12 bases between them. The CDR3 is 14 residues long. Germline V gives CDR1 MNHNY, CDR2 SVGAGI (reference sequence). CDR3: CASSYRGGSTEAFF. CDR3 sequence (DNA): TGTGCCAGCAGTTATCGGGGAGGAAGCACTGAAGCTTTCTTT.

The chain combines TRBV5-1 with TRBJ2-7; TRBD1 matches at 12 bases. Germline V gene sequence: CDR1 SGHRS, CDR2 YFSETQ. Unmatched junction bases numbered 15, after V lost 4 bases and J lost 7 bases. The CDR3 contains 17 residues. In nucleotides, the CDR3 is TGCGCCAGCAGCGTCCCCCAGTCCGGGACAGGGGGCGAAGAGCAGTACTTC. This codes for CASSVPQSGTGGEEQYF.

J is TRBJ1-1 and V is TRBV28; D unresolved. The CDR3 is made up of 14 amino acids. Germline CDR1 is MDHEN and CDR2 is SYDVKM. V was trimmed by 5 bases and J by 0 bases, leaving 10 bases between them. CDR3 nucleotide sequence: TGTGCCAGCAGTCCACCAAATCTGAACACTGAAGCTTTCTTT. Protein: CASSPPNLNTEAFF.

This chain joins TRBV2 and TRBJ1-6; D not certain. Germline V gives CDR1 SNHLY, CDR2 FYNNEI. V was clipped by 5 bases and J by 7 bases, with 3 bases between them. The CDR3 consists of 11 residues. CDR3 sequence reads: CASSLNSPLHF. In nucleotides, the CDR3 is TGTGCCAGCAGTCTGAATTCACCCCTCCACTTT.

The chain couples TRBV3-1 (or the pseudogene TRBV3-2) to TRBJ1-4; the match to TRBD1 covers 9 bases. Germline CDR1 reads LGHDT; CDR2 reads YNNKEL (reference sequence). CDR3 length equals 14 residues. J gave up 6 bases and V 5 bases, and 4 bases lay outside the gene matches. The CDR3 nucleotides are TGTGCCAGCAGCACACAGGGGGCGTATGAAAAACTGTTTTTT. It yields the protein CASSTQGAYEKLFF.

The V gene is TRBV27, the J gene TRBJ1-5; D may be TRBD1 (5 bases). The germline V gene encodes CDR1 MNHEY and CDR2 SMNVEV (reference sequence). This CDR3 contains 14 residues. Between the trimmed V and J ends, which lost 6 bases and 7 bases, there was a span of 16 bases. The CDR3 sequence is CASRDGGREQPQHF. The CDR3 DNA is TGTGCCAGCAGGGACGGGGGTCGCGAACAGCCCCAGCATTTT.

In its sample, this clone was seen once. This chain uses TRBV4-1 with TRBJ1-1; maybe TRBD1 (6 bases). This CDR3 has 18 residues. Trimming stripped 4 bases from V and 0 bases from J, with 21 bases between. Germline CDR1 and CDR2: MGHRA and YSYEKL. The CDR3 bases are TGCGCCAGCAGCCGGATAGGGGGTTCTTCTTCTATGAACACTGAAGCTTTCTTT. It specifies CASSRIGGSSSMNTEAFF.